This record looks at one T cell receptor beta chain sequence and its context. What it binds is not known. In the same sample, other DNA sequences code for this CDR3. This specimen belongs to a study of shared clonotypes between healthy human individuals. Overall study: Each donor had three CD4 naive, three CD4 memory, two CD8 naive and one CD8 memory plate.

Overall study results and limits: Relative to memory subsets, naive subsets generally showed larger estimated richness. Non-shared clonotypes were found to have lower generation probabilities than the clonotypes that were shared by all four of the sorted-subset donors.

The ends were cut back, 3 bases at V and 7 bases at J, with 10 bases in the middle. The CDR3 loop spans 12 amino acids. Germline V gene lookup returns CDR1 SGHTA and CDR2 FQGTGA. Produced via immunoSEQ multiplex PCR; TCRdb's table is partial and in-frame only. This table holds about 2.3 million clones, more than 80% found once. The chain joins TRBV7-3 to TRBJ2-7; tentatively, D is TRBD1 (6 bases). The sample was naive CD4+ T cells from PBMCs. Subset described: CD45RA+ positively selected. The TCR comes from a young man in good health. Some clones in this sample may be carry-over from other donors' samples. The CDR3, as DNA: TGTGCCAGCAGCTTGACAGGCGGGGAGCAGTACTTC. Residues: CASSLTGGEQYF.